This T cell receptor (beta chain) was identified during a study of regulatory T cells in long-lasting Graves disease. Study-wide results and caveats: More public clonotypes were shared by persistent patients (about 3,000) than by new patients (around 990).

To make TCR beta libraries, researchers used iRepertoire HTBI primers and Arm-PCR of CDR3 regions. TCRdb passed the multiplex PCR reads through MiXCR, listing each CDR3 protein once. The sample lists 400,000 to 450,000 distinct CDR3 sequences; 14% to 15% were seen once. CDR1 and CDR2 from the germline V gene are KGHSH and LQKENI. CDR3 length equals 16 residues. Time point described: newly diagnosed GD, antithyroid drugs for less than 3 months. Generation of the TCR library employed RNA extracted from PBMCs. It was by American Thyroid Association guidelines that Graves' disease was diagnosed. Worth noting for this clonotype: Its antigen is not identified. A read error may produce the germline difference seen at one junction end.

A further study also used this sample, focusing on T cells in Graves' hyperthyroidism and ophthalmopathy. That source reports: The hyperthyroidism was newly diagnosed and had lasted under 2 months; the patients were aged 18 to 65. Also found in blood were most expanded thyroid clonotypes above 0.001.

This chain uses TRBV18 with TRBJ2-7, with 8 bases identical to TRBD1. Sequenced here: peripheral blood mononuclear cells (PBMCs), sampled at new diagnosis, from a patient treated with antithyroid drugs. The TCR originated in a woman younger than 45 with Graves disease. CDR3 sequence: CASSPSPGTGSHEQYF. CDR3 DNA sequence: TGTGCCAGCTCACCTTCTCCCGGGACAGGCTCCCACGAGCAGTACTTC.